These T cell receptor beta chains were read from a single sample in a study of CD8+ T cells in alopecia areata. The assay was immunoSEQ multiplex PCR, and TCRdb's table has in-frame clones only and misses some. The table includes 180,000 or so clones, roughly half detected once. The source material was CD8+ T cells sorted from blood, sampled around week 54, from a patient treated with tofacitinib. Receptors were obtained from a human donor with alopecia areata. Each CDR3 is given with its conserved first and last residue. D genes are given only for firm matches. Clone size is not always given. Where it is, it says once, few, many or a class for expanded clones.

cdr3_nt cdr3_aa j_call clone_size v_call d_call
TGTGCCAGCAGTTACCGACCTAGCACAGATACGCAGTATTTT CASSYRPSTDTQYF TRBJ2-3 . TRBV6-6 .
TGTGCCACCCGACAGAACATGAACACTGAAGCTTTCTTT CATRQNMNTEAFF TRBJ1-1 . TRBV2 .
TGTGCCATCAGTGTTGGACAGGGGCCCCCGGAGACCCAGTACTTC CAISVGQGPPETQYF TRBJ2-5 . TRBV10-3 TRBD1
TGTGCCAGCAGTTTATCGCCTAGCGGGGACCAAGAGACCCAGTACTTC CASSLSPSGDQETQYF TRBJ2-5 few TRBV27 TRBD2
TGTGCCAGCAGCCGAGATCAGCCCCAGCATTTT CASSRDQPQHF TRBJ1-5 . TRBV6-6 .
TGTGCCAGCAGCTGGGGACTAGCGGGGGCCAACAATGAGCAGTTCTTC CASSWGLAGANNEQFF TRBJ2-1 few TRBV5-6 TRBD2
TGCGCCAGCAGCCAAGATGGGTCAGGCTACAATGAGCAGTTCTTC CASSQDGSGYNEQFF TRBJ2-1 . TRBV4-1 .
TGTGCCTGGGTTCGCGATCGGGAGCTGTTTTTT CAWVRDRELFF TRBJ2-2 once TRBV30 .
TGTGCCTGGAGTGTACCCGGGTTAGACGAGCAGTACTTC CAWSVPGLDEQYF TRBJ2-7 . TRBV30 .
TGTGCCAGCAGTTCCCTCGGACCGAATGAAAAACTGTTTTTT CASSSLGPNEKLFF TRBJ1-4 . TRBV6-5 .
TGTGCCAGCAGCTCCAACGCGGAGATCAATTACAATGAGCAGTTCTTC CASSSNAEINYNEQFF TRBJ2-1 . TRBV27 .
TGTGCCAGCAGTCGAGCAGGGGGAATGGTCACAGATACGCAGTATTTT CASSRAGGMVTDTQYF TRBJ2-3 few TRBV7-9 TRBD1
TGTGCCTGGAGTGTAGGGACCGACAACACTGAAGCTTTCTTT CAWSVGTDNTEAFF TRBJ1-1 . TRBV30 .
TGTGCCAGCAGCTTAGTAGGGATCGATGAGCAGTTCTTC CASSLVGIDEQFF TRBJ2-1 few TRBV7-9 .
TGTGCCAGCAGTTTGGGCCCAACCGTGGGTGAGCAGTTCTTC CASSLGPTVGEQFF TRBJ2-1 . TRBV27 .
TGTGCCAGCAGCCGCGGTCAAGGACCTCAGTCACCCCTCCACTTT CASSRGQGPQSPLHF TRBJ1-6 . TRBV7-2 .
TGCAGCGTCTCCATTTCGGGACGGTACTACGAGCAGTACTTC CSVSISGRYYEQYF TRBJ2-7 . TRBV29-1 .
TGTGCCAGCAGCGTAACCCCGGGGGGAGAAGAGACCCAGTACTTC CASSVTPGGEETQYF TRBJ2-5 . TRBV9 TRBD2
TGCGCCAGCAGCTCACCGACAATGAACACTGAAGCTTTCTTT CASSSPTMNTEAFF TRBJ1-1 . TRBV4-1 .